This T cell receptor beta chain was recovered during a study of T cells in Graves' hyperthyroidism and ophthalmopathy. Study as a whole: Before treatment of any kind, peripheral blood was taken at initial diagnosis. General study points: For ophthalmopathy, model prediction preceded onset by a median about 6 months.

RNA transcripts served as the template for amplifying TCR beta CDR3 regions. Using the HTBI primer set, a first-round RT-PCR was run on the TCR CDR3. MiXCR, run by TCRdb on the multiplex PCR reads, gives a single entry per CDR3 protein. In the table there are hundreds of thousands of distinct CDR3 sequences, under 25% of which are singletons. A patient was excluded if there was uncontrolled infection, other autoimmune disease, pregnancy or lactation. Each diagnosis drew on symptoms, thyroxine, TRAb, thyroid ultrasound and orbital computed tomography findings. V was pared by 0 bases and J by 10 bases, with 5 bases of the junction left unmatched. CDR3 length: 16 amino acids. Germline V CDR1 and CDR2: KGHSH, LQKENI. This clonotype has a handful of counts. What it binds is not known.

This chain links TRBV18 with TRBJ2-1; the match to TRBD2 covers 14 bases. Sequenced material: blood. The source of this sequence is a man aged 30 to 39 with Graves' ophthalmopathy. CDR3 protein: CASSPPGLAGVWEQFF. The CDR3, as DNA: TGTGCCAGCTCACCACCGGGACTAGCGGGAGTTTGGGAGCAGTTCTTC. Combining the CDR3 with reference TRBV18 and TRBJ2-1 gives the whole variable domain NAGVMQNPRHLVRRRGQEARLRCSPMKGHSHVYWYRQLPEEGLKFMVYLQKENIIDESGMPKERFSAEFPKEGPSILRIQQVVRGDSAAYFCASSPPGLAGVWEQFFGPGTRLTVL.